This T cell receptor (beta chain) was sequenced for a study of T cell clonality in common variable immunodeficiency. Whole-study results and caveats: CVID subjects had higher TCRbeta clonality than healthy controls, most marked in about a third.

Clones were sequenced by immunoSEQ multiplex PCR, and TCRdb holds only the in-frame ones, with some missing. This sample carries about 52,000 clones, none of them present only once. With 4 bases clipped from V and 2 bases from J, the junction kept 7 bases outside the gene matches. This CDR3 contains 17 residues. Ten or more counts support this clone. Its cognate antigen is unknown. The read halts 3 residues ahead of the CDR3 end, with the missing end drawn from the germline J gene. The chain combines TRBV12-3 or TRBV12-4 with TRBJ2-7; 14 nucleotides line up with TRBD2. This receptor was identified in a person aged 18 to 75 in good health. Sequencing used peripheral blood mononuclear cells. This chain's CDR3 is CASSSTSGRDSPYEQYF. CDR3 DNA (partial): TGTGCCAGCAGTTCGACTAGCGGGAGGGATAGCCCCTACGAG.